This is a list of T cell receptor beta chains from one sample in a study of T-cell reconstitution after alpha-beta-depleted transplantation in children. TCRdb independently ran MiXCR on the PCR reads; one entry per CDR3 protein. This sample carries some 520,000 distinct CDR3 sequences, about 33% of them seen once, and the ten largest clones take approximately 2.3%. The source material was PBMCs from the stem cell graft donor, sampled from the stem cell graft. Every receptor here comes from a human donor who donated a stem cell graft to a child with aplastic anemia. Both conserved end residues are part of each CDR3. The order of the fields is J gene, D gene, V gene, clone size, CDR3 DNA, CDR3 protein. The D gene is left open where the match is weak. Not every row has a clone size; where given, it reads once, few, many or a size class.

TRBJ1-4 | TRBD1 | TRBV7-2 | - | TGTGCCAGCAGCACCCCACCAGGGGGCACTAATGAAAAACTGTTTTTT | CASSTPPGGTNEKLFF
TRBJ2-7 | - | TRBV19 | - | TGTGCCAGTAGGAGCCTCGACGACGGTTCCTACGAGCAGTACTTC | CASRSLDDGSYEQYF
TRBJ2-7 | TRBD2 | TRBV7-8 | - | TGTGCCAGCAGCCTACAAACACAGGGACTAGCGGTATCCTACGAGCAGTACTTC | CASSLQTQGLAVSYEQYF
TRBJ1-1 | - | TRBV5-4 | - | TGTGCCAGCAGCTTGGGGGCAAGTTCGAACACTGAAGCTTTCTTT | CASSLGASSNTEAFF
TRBJ1-6 | - | TRBV12-3/TRBV12-4 | - | TGTGCCAGCAGTTTCCTCCGACGGGGGACGGTGAATTCACCCCTCCACTTT | CASSFLRRGTVNSPLHF
TRBJ2-5 | - | TRBV29-1 | - | TGCAGCGTTGTCTGGAATGAGGAAGAGACCCAGTACTTC | CSVVWNEEETQYF
TRBJ2-1 | - | TRBV28 | - | TGTGCCAGCAAACAATACAATGAGCAGTTCTTC | CASKQYNEQFF
TRBJ1-1 | - | TRBV5-1 | few | TGCGCCAGCAGCTCCGGGGACACTCTGAACACTGAAGCTTTCTTT | CASSSGDTLNTEAFF
TRBJ2-5 | TRBD2 | TRBV29-1 | few | TGCAGCGCACAGCCCGAGGGACTAGCGGGAGTATCAGAGACCCAGTACTTC | CSAQPEGLAGVSETQYF
TRBJ1-5 | - | TRBV30 | many | TGTGCCTGGAGTGCCGGCCTGAATAGCAATCAGCCCCAGCATTTT | CAWSAGLNSNQPQHF
TRBJ2-7 | TRBD1 | TRBV28 | - | TGTGCCAGCAGGAATACAGGGGGCGAGCAGTACTTC | CASRNTGGEQYF
TRBJ2-1 | TRBD2 | TRBV4-3 | - | TGCGCCAGCAGCCAAGGCCCCCCTCCGGGAGGTCCCTACAATGAGCAGTTCTTC | CASSQGPPPGGPYNEQFF
TRBJ1-4 | - | TRBV4-3 | - | TGCGCCAGCAGCCAAGATACGCGAGGTGAAAAACTGTTTTTT | CASSQDTRGEKLFF
TRBJ1-1 | - | TRBV12-3/TRBV12-4 | few | TGTGCCAGCAGCCCTGGGAGGGATACATGGAACACTGAAGCTTTCTTT | CASSPGRDTWNTEAFF
TRBJ2-1 | TRBD1 | TRBV7-9 | - | TGTGCCAGCGGAACCCGACAGGGGGCCCACAATGAGCAGTTCTTC | CASGTRQGAHNEQFF
TRBJ2-1 | TRBD2 | TRBV20-1 | few | TGCAGTGCTATAAGGGGGACTAGTTTTAACAATGAGCAGTTCTTC | CSAIRGTSFNNEQFF
TRBJ1-1 | - | TRBV30 | - | TGTGCCTGGAGGAGTAGTATGAACACTGAAGCTTTCTTT | CAWRSSMNTEAFF
TRBJ2-1 | - | TRBV12-3/TRBV12-4 | - | TGTGCCAGCAGAGAAATTAGATGGAAACTAGGGGGGCAGTTCTTC | CASREIRWKLGGQFF
TRBJ2-6 | - | TRBV9 | few | TGTGCCAGCAGCGTAGGGGGGAACTCTGGGGCCAACGTCCTGACTTTC | CASSVGGNSGANVLTF
TRBJ2-1 | - | TRBV6-6 | many | TGTGCCAGCAGTCGGGGACTTCCCTCTCTAGACAATGAGCAGTTCTTC | CASSRGLPSLDNEQFF
TRBJ2-7 | TRBD2 | TRBV7-2 | - | TGTGCCAGCAGCTTAGGCGGGAGTGCCTACGAGCAGTACTTC | CASSLGGSAYEQYF
TRBJ2-3 | - | TRBV12-3/TRBV12-4 | few | TGTGCCATCACAGAGGGTTCAGATACGCAGTATTTT | CAITEGSDTQYF
TRBJ1-1 | TRBD1 | TRBV7-6 | few | TGTGCCAGCAGCTCGGACAGGAAGGCGGGTGAAGCTTTCTTT | CASSSDRKAGEAFF
TRBJ1-2 | - | TRBV9 | - | TGTGCCAGCAGAGCCTTCGACGGGGTAGGGGGCTACACCTTC | CASRAFDGVGGYTF
TRBJ2-5 | - | TRBV18 | - | TGTGCCAGCTCCCCAAACGGGAACCAAGAGACCCAGTACTTC | CASSPNGNQETQYF
TRBJ2-5 | TRBD2 | TRBV18 | - | TGTGCCAGCTCACCAAAGCGGGATCCGCAGACCCAGTACTTC | CASSPKRDPQTQYF
TRBJ2-1 | TRBD2 | TRBV18 | few | TGTGCCAGCTCACCTACTAGCGGATTAAGCCGTGAGCAGTTCTTC | CASSPTSGLSREQFF
TRBJ1-5 | - | TRBV10-3 | - | TGTGCCATCAGTGGGGCAGGGGATCAGCCCCAGCATTTT | CAISGAGDQPQHF
TRBJ2-1 | TRBD2 | TRBV20-1 | - | TGCTGTGCTAGGGAAAAGGGACTAGCGAGCTCCTACAATGAGCAGTTCTTC | CCAREKGLASSYNEQFF
TRBJ2-1 | - | TRBV28 | - | TGTGCCAGCAGTTTTATTAGCTCAAGTGAGCAGTTCTTC | CASSFISSSEQFF
TRBJ2-5 | - | TRBV5-1 | - | TGCGCCAGCAGCTTGGACGGGAATCCCCAAGAGACCCAGTACTTC | CASSLDGNPQETQYF
TRBJ2-1 | - | TRBV20-1 | few | TGCAGTGCTAGAGGAGCTTTGTCTGAACGGAATGAGCAGTTCTTC | CSARGALSERNEQFF
TRBJ2-2 | TRBD2 | TRBV4-3 | - | TGCGCCAGCAGCCAGCACCAAGGACTAGGTTCGGCCGGGGAGCTGTTTTTT | CASSQHQGLGSAGELFF
TRBJ1-2 | - | TRBV6-5 | - | TGTGCCAGCAGTTCCCACTATGGCTACACCTTC | CASSSHYGYTF
TRBJ1-1 | TRBD1 | TRBV20-1 | - | TGCAGGGCGGCAGGGGGGGTTGGCACTGAAGCTTTCTTT | CRAAGGVGTEAFF
TRBJ2-5 | TRBD1 | TRBV28 | - | TGTGCCAGCAGCGACAGGGCCCCCTTCCAAGAGACCCAGTACTTC | CASSDRAPFQETQYF
TRBJ1-1 | TRBD1 | TRBV18 | few | TGTGCCAGCTTTTCAGGGGGTGAAAACACTGAAGCTTTCTTT | CASFSGGENTEAFF
TRBJ2-1 | TRBD2 | TRBV5-6 | few | TGTGCCAGCAGCCCTGAACTAGCGCCCGACAATGAGCAGTTCTTC | CASSPELAPDNEQFF
TRBJ1-5 | TRBD1 | TRBV30 | - | TGTGCCTGGAGTGTCCAGACAGGGAGCAATCAGCCCCGGCATTTT | CAWSVQTGSNQPRHF
TRBJ2-1 | TRBD2 | TRBV19 | - | TGTGCCAGTAGTTCAGCGACTAGCGGGAAAAATGAGCAGTTCTTC | CASSSATSGKNEQFF
TRBJ2-6 | - | TRBV7-2 | - | TGTGCCAGCAGCTTGGGGACGTTACTGCCTGGGGCCAACGTCCTGACTTTC | CASSLGTLLPGANVLTF
TRBJ2-4 | TRBD1 | TRBV28 | - | TGTGCCAGCAGCGGTGGTGGGACAGGGAAAAACATTCAGTACTTC | CASSGGGTGKNIQYF
TRBJ1-1 | - | TRBV9 | few | TGTGCCAGCAGCGTAGCTTGGGCAGTTACTGAAGCTTTCTTT | CASSVAWAVTEAFF
TRBJ1-2 | TRBD1 | TRBV29-1 | few | TGCAGCGTTGGGAGACAGGGACAGTACGGGGGCTACACCTTC | CSVGRQGQYGGYTF
TRBJ1-1 | - | TRBV4-1 | - | TGCGCCAGCAGACCCGAACAAACAGGTCGCAGTACTGAAGCTTTCTTT | CASRPEQTGRSTEAFF
TRBJ2-1 | TRBD2 | TRBV3-1 | few | TGTGCCAGCAGCCCACACGCAGGGATCCTAGCGGGAGTGGGCAATGAGCAGTTCTTC | CASSPHAGILAGVGNEQFF
TRBJ2-5 | TRBD1 | TRBV7-8 | few | TGTGCCAGCAGCCTTCTCAGACAGGGCCAAGAGACCCAGTACTTC | CASSLLRQGQETQYF
TRBJ1-1 | - | TRBV29-1 | - | TGCAGCGTTGAAGAGCCTAGGGGGACTGAAGCTTTCTTT | CSVEEPRGTEAFF
TRBJ2-7 | TRBD1 | TRBV12-3/TRBV12-4 | - | TGTGCCAGCAGTTCCCGACAGGGAGTCTACGAGCAGTACTTC | CASSSRQGVYEQYF
TRBJ2-7 | - | TRBV29-1 | few | TGCAGCATTGTCCCGGCAGGGCAGGGCAACGAGCAGTACTTC | CSIVPAGQGNEQYF
TRBJ2-4 | TRBD2 | TRBV20-1 | - | TGCAGTGGGGCTAGCGGGATGGACGCCAAAAACATTCAGTACTTC | CSGASGMDAKNIQYF
TRBJ1-1 | - | TRBV19 | few | TGTGCCAGTAGTATATCCCCCCCGACTGAAGCTTTCTTT | CASSISPPTEAFF
TRBJ2-7 | - | TRBV20-1 | few | TGCAGTGCGGAAAGCGAAAAACTTTCCTACGAGCAGTACTTC | CSAESEKLSYEQYF
TRBJ2-1 | - | TRBV29-1 | - | TGCAGCGTTGAAGATCCGGGGGAGTCCTACAATGAGCAGTTCTTC | CSVEDPGESYNEQFF